This T cell receptor beta chain was identified during a study of T cell responses to AZD1222 COVID-19 vaccine (dated by TCRdb to the early 2020s). For the study in its entirety: TCR sequencing covered fewer than 250 trial participants: about 210 given two doses of AZD1222 and 26 given two doses of MenACWY control vaccine. Trial participants were enrolled by age into 18-55, 56-69 and 70-plus year subgroups, with roughly 150, 30 and 60 TCR-sequenced participants respectively.

The sample's time point label, decoded: about 28 days (+/-7) after the second vaccine dose. AZD1222 recipients with second doses at about 4 weeks or about 12 weeks were pooled, because spike-specific TCR depth and breadth did not differ between schedules. Samples from vaccinated people were obtained from the UK trials COV001 and COV002, which included a single-blind randomized controlled phase 2/3 trial of AZD1222 (ChAdOx1 nCoV-19) in healthy adults. For TCRbeta chain sequencing, PBMC samples were collected from trial participants at day 0 and at day 28 after the second dose. V and J lose 0 bases and 0 bases, and a span of 12 bases separates them. In the germline V gene (reference sequence), CDR1 corresponds to SEHNR and CDR2 to FQNEAQ. From the cysteine through the phenylalanine, the CDR3 covers 16 amino acids. Just the 48-base CDR3 DNA is kept, in frame starting at base 1. Study-wide conclusions, independent of this receptor: The 56-69-year group was small, and its depth increase did not reach significance, likely because of low power. Only a handful of AZD1222 recipients were SARS-CoV-2 seropositive at baseline, limiting conclusions about previously exposed vaccinees. Vaccine-associated CD4 TCRs spanned the whole spike protein, with dominant responses in regions 160-218 and 743-854. Because no day 14 peak-response samples were available, the repertoires could be characterized only after the peak T cell response. A significant rise in spike-specific TCR breadth and depth was observed after two AZD1222 doses relative to day 0 and relative to MenACWY recipients. Nearly half of unique spike-specific TCRs reportedly recognized epitopes outside regions mutated in the B.1.351 and B.1.1.7 variants. Participants were mostly white British and included more females than males, and it was suggested by the authors that clonal diversity may have been underestimated.

The CDR3 regions of human TCRbeta chains were subjected to immunosequencing. In the paper's pipeline: Repertoire TCRs were matched against a reference library of SARS-CoV-2-specific TCRs generated with the MIRA antigen-specificity platform. Breadth meant the fraction of unique TCRs that were SARS-CoV-2-associated, whereas depth meant the fraction of total T cells that were SARS-CoV-2-associated. Each spike-specific TCR was assigned to its reactive spike region and to a CD4 or CD8 class using the MIRA data. Log10-transformed breadth and depth values were compared by one-way ANOVA with Sidak's multiple comparisons tests. Imported from immuneACCESS, the table was reduced by TCRdb to in-frame sequences with V and J called. These copies leave out some clones; in studies compared against another copy, an unresolved V gene accounts for under half, and the cause of the remainder is not known. V, J and clone size derive from that table, while D and trimming were established from the DNA sequence. For this sample there are 110,000 or so clones; around 84% appear just once. The ten largest clonotypes hold approximately 15% of the sample.

In its sample, this clone was seen a few times. Which antigen it targets is not known. No quality values exist for individual bases; no much larger clone is one base distant. The receptor was isolated from an adult who received the AZD1222 COVID-19 vaccine. Here the sequenced sample was peripheral blood, taken 28 days after the second AZD1222 dose. Recombination linked TRBV7-9 to TRBJ2-7; matching of 6 bases hints at TRBD1 as the D gene. CDR3 protein: CASSLAKLDSSYEQYF. The DNA sequence follows: TGTGCCAGCAGCTTAGCCAAATTGGACAGCTCCTACGAGCAGTACTTC.